This entry describes one TCR beta chain. No antigen is known for it. The unique tags termed UMIs, each holding a 6-nucleotide sample barcode, were added by means of template switching. TCRdb re-called the 5' RACE reads and catalogs CDR3 proteins one per entry, DNA excluded. The specimen's table records some 170,000 distinct CDR3 sequences. Germline CDR1 SGHTA, CDR2 FQGNSA. The CDR3 runs to 14 residues. This sample stems from a study of monozygotic twins with inflammatory bowel disease. General study points: Extra variability in the repertoires of patients may have come from differing immunosuppressive treatments.

The sequenced sample consisted of blood. The TCR was taken from a human donor with ulcerative colitis or Crohn's disease, or a healthy co-twin of an affected twin (not recorded which). The rearrangement links TRBV7-2 to TRBJ2-5; the TCRdb D gene call, TRBD1, has no DNA to confirm it. CDR3 residues: CASLSAWGGETQYF.